This TCR beta chain was obtained from a study of graft-versus-host responses after intestinal transplantation. Study-wide context: Recipients had multivisceral, liver-intestinal, or isolated intestinal transplants.

The table lists this clone with a few counts. Method: immunoSEQ multiplex PCR; TCRdb's copy keeps in-frame clones and lacks some. The sample holds more than 6,500 clones; around 26% are singletons and the top ten take more than 4.5%. Whole-study findings and limits: Peak levels of circulating GvH clones tracked with early post-transplant HvG declines.

Irradiated stimulators labeled with violet dye, 200,000 in number, were plated with 200,000 CFSE-labeled responders. CDR3 length: 17 residues. Germline-derived CDR1 and CDR2 are PRHDT and FYEKMQ (reference sequence). V trimming: 1 base; J trimming: 2 bases; junction bases outside the gene matches: 10. The rearrangement uses TRBV13 and TRBJ2-5; 7 nucleotides align to TRBD2. This sequence originates from a human patient who received an intestinal transplant. The source material was alloreactive CD4+ T cells from a mixed lymphocyte reaction culture, sampled before intestinal transplant. Documented subset: CFSE-low proliferating T cells sorted from roughly 6-day pre-transplant mixed lymphocyte reaction (GvH or HvG direction). The CDR3 loop is CASSLDLLLANQETQYF. In DNA form, the CDR3 reads TGTGCCAGCAGCTTAGACCTCTTACTAGCGAATCAAGAGACCCAGTACTTC.